A single sample is the source of the 7 T cell receptor beta chains below, sequenced in a study of blood T cell repertoires in COVID-19. TCRdb's copy holds only in-frame clones and misses some; the assay was immunoSEQ multiplex PCR. The table has 240,000 or so clones, 75% to 85% seen once; the top ten hold roughly 12%. The sequenced sample consisted of peripheral blood. Receptor source: a woman in her fifties or sixties with active or convalescent COVID-19.

The V gene is TRBV6-4, the J gene TRBJ1-3; 7 positions match TRBD1. The CDR3 runs 18 residues. Germline V gene data show CDR1 as MRHNA and CDR2 as SNTAGT. V was clipped by 10 bases and J by 4 bases; unmatched bases: 22. CDR3: CAISNPMDRFRSGNTIYF. The CDR3 DNA sequence: TGTGCCATCTCCAACCCAATGGACAGGTTCCGTTCGGGAAACACCATATATTTT.

The genes are TRBV19 and TRBJ1-2, with 9 bases identical to TRBD1. This CDR3 is built from 15 residues. CDR1 LNHDA and CDR2 SQIVND come from the germline V gene (reference sequence). The ends lost 8 bases at V and 1 base at J; junction bases unmatched: 8. CDR3 sequence: CASGDRGELNYGYTF. The CDR3 DNA sequence: TGTGCCAGTGGAGACAGGGGGGAACTTAACTATGGCTACACCTTC.

The V gene is TRBV30, the J gene TRBJ1-2; D perhaps matches TRBD1 (6 bases). The ends were cut back, 4 bases at V and 8 bases at J, with 38 bases in the middle. The germline CDR1 and CDR2 sequences are GTSNPN and SVGIG (reference sequence). The CDR3 is 20 residues long. The DNA of the CDR3 is TGTGCCTGGACTAATACGATCCGGGTTAAAAGTGTAACACAGGGCGAGGGCTACACCTTC. This codes for CAWTNTIRVKSVTQGEGYTF.

The chain couples TRBV11-2 to TRBJ1-6; D is unresolved. The CDR3 totals 14 residues. V gave up 2 bases and J gave up 10 bases, with 12 bases separating them. Germline V CDR1 and CDR2: SGHAT, FQNNGV. As DNA, the CDR3 is TGTGCCAGCAGCTTACTCAGTTTCGGGTCACCCCTCCACTTT. It specifies CASSLLSFGSPLHF.

This clone was found a few times. The chain employs TRBV2 and TRBJ1-5, with 7 bases that match TRBD1. Germline loops: CDR1 SNHLY, CDR2 FYNNEI. The V and J ends lost 6 bases and 3 bases, in that order; junction bases with no gene match: 11. This CDR3 has 16 residues. The CDR3 DNA reads TGTGCCAGCAGGTTCAGGGGGGATTCGGCCAATCAGCCCCAGCATTTT. As protein: CASRFRGDSANQPQHF.

The genes are TRBV3-1 (or the pseudogene TRBV3-2) and TRBJ2-7; 12 positions match TRBD2. With V trimmed by 0 bases and J by 2 bases, 5 bases remained unmatched. Germline V gene lookup returns CDR1 LGHDT and CDR2 YNNKEL (reference sequence). The CDR3 runs 17 residues. CDR3 residues: CASSQDTSGGSAYEQYF. The CDR3 nucleotides read TGTGCCAGCAGCCAAGATACTAGCGGGGGGTCCGCCTACGAGCAGTACTTC.

This clone has more than one count but fewer than ten. The chain employs TRBV7-8 and TRBJ1-2; TRBD1 matches at 7 bases. The junction had 7 bases not matched to a gene; V was cut back by 5 bases and J by 4 bases. The CDR3 is made up of 14 amino acids. Germline values: CDR1 SGHVS, CDR2 FQNEAQ. The CDR3 here is CASSARTGGYGYTF. CDR3 nucleotide sequence: TGTGCCAGCAGCGCGCGGACAGGAGGCTATGGCTACACCTTC. The whole variable domain, remainder taken from reference TRBV7-8 and TRBJ1-2, is GAGVSQSPRYKVAKRGQDVALRCDPISGHVSLFWYQQALGQGPEFLTYFQNEAQLDKSGLPSDRFFAERPEGSVSTLKIQRTQQEDSAVYLCASSARTGGYGYTFGSGTRLTVV.